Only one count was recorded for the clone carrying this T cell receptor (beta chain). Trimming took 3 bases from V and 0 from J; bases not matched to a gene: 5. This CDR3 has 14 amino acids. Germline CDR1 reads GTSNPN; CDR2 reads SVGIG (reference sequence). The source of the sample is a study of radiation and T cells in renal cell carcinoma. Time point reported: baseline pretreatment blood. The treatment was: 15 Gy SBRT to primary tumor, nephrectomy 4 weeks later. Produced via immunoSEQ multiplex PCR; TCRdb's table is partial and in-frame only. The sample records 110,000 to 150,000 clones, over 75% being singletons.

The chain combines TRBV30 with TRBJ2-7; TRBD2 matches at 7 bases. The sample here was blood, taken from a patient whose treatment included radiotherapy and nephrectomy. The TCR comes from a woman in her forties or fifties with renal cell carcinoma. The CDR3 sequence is CAWRSLADSYEQYF. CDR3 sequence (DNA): TGTGCCTGGAGGTCCCTAGCGGACTCCTACGAGCAGTACTTC.